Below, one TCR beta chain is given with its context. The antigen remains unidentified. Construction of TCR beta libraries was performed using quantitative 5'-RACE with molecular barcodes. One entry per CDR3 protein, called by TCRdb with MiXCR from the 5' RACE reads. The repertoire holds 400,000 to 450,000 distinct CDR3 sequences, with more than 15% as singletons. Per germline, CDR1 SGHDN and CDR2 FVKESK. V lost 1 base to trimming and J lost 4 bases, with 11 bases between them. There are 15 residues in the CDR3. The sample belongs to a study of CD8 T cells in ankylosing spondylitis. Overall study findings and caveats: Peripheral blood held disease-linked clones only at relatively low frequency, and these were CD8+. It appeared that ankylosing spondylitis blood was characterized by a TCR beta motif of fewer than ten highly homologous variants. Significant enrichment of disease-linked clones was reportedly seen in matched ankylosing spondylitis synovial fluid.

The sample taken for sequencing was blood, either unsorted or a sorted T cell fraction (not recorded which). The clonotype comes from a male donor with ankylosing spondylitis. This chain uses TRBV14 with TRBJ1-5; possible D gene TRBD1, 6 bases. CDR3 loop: CASSQGRGLNQPQHF. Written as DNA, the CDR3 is TGTGCCAGCAGCCAAGGAAGGGGGTTAAATCAGCCCCAGCATTTT.